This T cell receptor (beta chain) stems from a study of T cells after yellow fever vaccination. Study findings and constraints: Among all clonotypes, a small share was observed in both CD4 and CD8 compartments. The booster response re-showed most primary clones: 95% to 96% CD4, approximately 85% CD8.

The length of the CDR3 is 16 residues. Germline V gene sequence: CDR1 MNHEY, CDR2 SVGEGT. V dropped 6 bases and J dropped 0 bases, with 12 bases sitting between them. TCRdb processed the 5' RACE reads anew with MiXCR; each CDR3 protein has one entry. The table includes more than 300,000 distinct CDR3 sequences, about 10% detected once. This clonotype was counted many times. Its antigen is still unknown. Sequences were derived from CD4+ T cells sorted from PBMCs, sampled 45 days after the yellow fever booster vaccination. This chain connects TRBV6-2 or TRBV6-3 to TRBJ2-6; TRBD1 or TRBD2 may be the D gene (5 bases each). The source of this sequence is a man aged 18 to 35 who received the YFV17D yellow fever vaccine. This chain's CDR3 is CASSSWGSSGANVLTF. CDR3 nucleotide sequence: TGTGCCAGCAGCTCCTGGGGGAGCTCTGGGGCCAACGTCCTGACTTTC.